The 25 T cell receptor beta chains below come from one sample, sequenced in a study of shared T cell receptors in the human thymus. The method was immunoSEQ multiplex PCR; TCRdb's version includes in-frame clones alone and lacks a portion of them. The repertoire holds over 350,000 clones, around 95% seen once, with roughly 0.021% in the top ten. Material: thymocytes. These receptors were collected from a human donor.

This chain uses TRBV6-1 with TRBJ2-7; D unclear. The CDR3 totals 14 residues. Germline CDR1 is MNHNS and CDR2 is SASEGT. Trimming stripped 2 bases from V and 2 bases from J, with 10 bases between. The CDR3 DNA reads as TGTGCCAGCAGTGAACACCGCACAGCCTACGAGCAGTACTTC. Its protein product is CASSEHRTAYEQYF.

J is TRBJ1-4 and V is TRBV5-1; D not resolved. There are 13 residues in the CDR3. V gave up 6 bases and J gave up 8 bases, with 14 bases separating them. CDR1 and CDR2 (germline): SGHRS, YFSETQ. The CDR3: CASKLPLPEKLFF. CDR3 DNA: TGCGCCAGCAAACTACCCTTGCCGGAAAAACTGTTTTTT.

This clone has a handful of counts. The chain is built from TRBV9 and TRBJ2-3, with 11 bases identical to TRBD1. This CDR3 contains 17 residues. The V gene's germline CDR1 is SGDLS and CDR2 YYNGEE. Germline trimming cut 3 bases from V and 2 bases from J; bases unmatched to any gene: 8. CDR3 region: CASSEGQGENNTDTQYF. Written as DNA, the CDR3 is TGTGCCAGCAGCGAGGGACAGGGGGAGAATAACACAGATACGCAGTATTTT.

The chain is built from TRBV28 and TRBJ2-7, with 11 bases identical to TRBD2. V trimming: 6 bases; J trimming: 3 bases; junction bases outside the gene matches: 7. The CDR3 is made up of 15 amino acids. Per the germline V gene, CDR1 is MDHEN and CDR2 is SYDVKM. CDR3 sequence reads: CASRGGLAGYYEQYF. DNA for the CDR3: TGTGCCAGCAGGGGAGGACTAGCGGGTTACTACGAGCAGTACTTC.

This chain links TRBV28 with TRBJ2-1; D may match TRBD1 or TRBD2 (5 bases each). Germline V gene lookup returns CDR1 MDHEN and CDR2 SYDVKM. The V end was cut by 2 bases, the J end by 7 bases, with 24 bases between. This CDR3 has 18 residues. In DNA form, the CDR3 reads TGTGCCAGCAGTTTACCCTTTCTCCGGGGCCGCACCGCAAATGAGCAGTTCTTC. Its translation is CASSLPFLRGRTANEQFF.

The V and J genes are TRBV2 and TRBJ2-1; 9 nucleotides line up with TRBD2. Germline V gene sequence: CDR1 SNHLY, CDR2 FYNNEI. The CDR3 runs 15 residues. V lost 6 bases to trimming and J lost 4 bases; unmatched junction nucleotides: 7. CDR3 nucleotide sequence: TGTGCCAGCAGCCTGACTAGCGGCATATACAATGAGCAGTTCTTC. This sequence encodes CASSLTSGIYNEQFF.

The chain couples TRBV9 to TRBJ1-2; 10 bases line up with TRBD1. Losses at the gene ends were 0 bases for V and 3 bases for J; bases not matched to a gene: 5. CDR3 size: 16 residues. The germline CDR1 and CDR2 sequences are SGDLS and YYNGEE. CDR3 residues: CASSVGDRGIYYGYTF. The DNA of the CDR3 is TGTGCCAGCAGCGTAGGGGACAGGGGAATTTACTATGGCTACACCTTC.

The chain is built from TRBV10-3 and TRBJ2-1; 8 bases match TRBD2. Trimming cost V 6 bases and J 6 bases; bases outside gene matches: 4. CDR1 and CDR2 from the germline V gene are ENHRY and SYGVKD. This CDR3 has 13 residues. CDR3 in amino acids: CAIRVAGTNEQFF. CDR3 bases: TGTGCCATCAGGGTAGCGGGGACCAATGAGCAGTTCTTC.

This sequence joins TRBV5-6 and TRBJ2-7, with D maybe TRBD2 (6 bases). In germline, CDR1 is SGHDT, CDR2 YYEEEE. Trimming removed 3 bases from V and 0 bases from J, with 10 bases in between. This CDR3 spans 14 amino acids. Here the CDR3 reads CASSWVAASYEQYF. In DNA form, the CDR3 reads TGTGCCAGCAGCTGGGTAGCGGCCTCCTACGAGCAGTACTTC. Together with reference TRBV5-6 and TRBJ2-7, the CDR3 gives the full variable domain: DAGVTQSPTHLIKTRGQQVTLRCSPKSGHDTVSWYQQALGQGPQFIFQYYEEEERQRGNFPDRFSGHQFPNYSSELNVNALLLGDSALYLCASSWVAASYEQYFGPGTRLTVT.

V usage is TRBV6-9 and J usage is TRBJ1-1; D gene unclear. The CDR3 runs to 15 residues. Trimming left V 4 bases short and J 4 bases short, with 16 bases between. CDR1 and CDR2 from the germline V gene are MNHGY and SVAAGI. The CDR3 spells CASSFYILEGTEAFF. The CDR3 region has the DNA TGTGCCAGCAGTTTTTATATCCTGGAGGGCACTGAAGCTTTCTTT.

The rearrangement uses TRBV6-5 and TRBJ2-1; 11 bases match TRBD2. The CDR3 spans 15 residues. V trimming: 6 bases; J trimming: 10 bases; junction bases outside the gene matches: 11. CDR1 is MNHEY, CDR2 SVGAGI, per germline. CDR3 nucleotides: TGTGCCAGCAGCTTAGCGGGAGGGTGGCGGGGAGAGCAGTTCTTC. Residues: CASSLAGGWRGEQFF.

The CDR3 DNA is TGTGCCAGCAGCCAAGTACCCCAGGATGGTACCAGCCGTGACACCGGGGAGCTGTTTTTT. Its protein product is CASSQVPQDGTSRDTGELFF. The rearrangement uses TRBV4-2 and TRBJ2-2, with D unclear. The germline gives CDR1 LGHNA, CDR2 YNFKEQ. Deletions cut 1 base from V and 3 bases from J, with 24 bases between. The CDR3 totals 20 residues.

V usage is TRBV10-3 and J usage is TRBJ1-5; D unclear. Looked up from germline, CDR1 is ENHRY and CDR2 is SYGVKD. V shed 0 bases and J shed 6 bases, with 12 bases lying between them. The CDR3 length is 15 residues. CDR3 sequence reads: CAISESWQPSQPQHF. The CDR3 coding sequence is TGTGCCATCAGTGAGTCGTGGCAGCCTAGTCAGCCCCAGCATTTT.

The genes are TRBV28 and TRBJ1-4, with a tentative D call TRBD1 (5 bases). The CDR3 is 19 amino acids. Germline V CDR1 and CDR2: MDHEN, SYDVKM. Between the trimmed V and J ends, which lost 3 bases and 0 bases, there was a span of 20 bases. Here the CDR3 reads CASSFGQGFSFSTNEKLFF. For the CDR3, the DNA is TGTGCCAGCAGTTTCGGGCAGGGTTTTAGTTTTTCAACTAATGAAAAACTGTTTTTT. Based on the CDR3 plus reference TRBV28 and TRBJ1-4, the full variable domain is DVKVTQSSRYLVKRTGEKVFLECVQDMDHENMFWYRQDPGLGLRLIYFSYDVKMKEKGDIPEGYSVSREKKERFSLILESASTNQTSMYLCASSFGQGFSFSTNEKLFFGSGTQLSVL.

This clone appeared a single time. Here the CDR3 DNA reads TGTGCCAGCAGTGCGCTGACTAGCGGGAGTTGCAGTGAGCAGTTCTTC. Protein product: CASSALTSGSCSEQFF. This chain joins TRBV27 and TRBJ2-1; the match to TRBD2 covers 12 bases. The CDR3 consists of 16 residues. J lost 9 bases, V lost 5 bases, and 11 bases had no gene match. CDR1 is MNHEY, CDR2 SMNVEV, per germline (reference sequence).

On this clone itself: Other DNA sequences in this sample translate to the same CDR3. The chain employs TRBV19 and TRBJ2-6; D call uncertain. Germline V lookup: CDR1 LNHDA, CDR2 SQIVND (reference sequence). There are 17 residues in the CDR3. Deletions cut 1 base from V and 0 bases from J, with 10 bases between. The CDR3 DNA is TGTGCCAGTAGTATAGGGCAGGTCGACTCTGGGGCCAACGTCCTGACTTTC. Its protein product is CASSIGQVDSGANVLTF. The full variable domain, completed using reference TRBV19 and TRBJ2-6, is DGGITQSPKYLFRKEGQNVTLSCEQNLNHDAMYWYRQDPGQGLRLIYYSQIVNDFQKGDIAEGYSVSREKKESFPLTVTSAQKNPTAFYLCASSIGQVDSGANVLTFGAGSRLTVL.

CDR3 loop: CASSTPLRPLYNEQFF. For the CDR3, the DNA is TGCGCCAGCAGCACACCTCTTCGCCCCCTCTACAATGAGCAGTTCTTC. V gene TRBV5-1 combines with J gene TRBJ2-1; D gene uncertain. The CDR3 covers 16 residues. Trimming shortened V by 4 bases and J by 3 bases, and 17 bases separated the two germline ends. CDR1 and CDR2 (germline): SGHRS, YFSETQ.

The chain uses TRBV28 and TRBJ2-5, with TRBD2 as a possible D gene (5 bases). The V gene lost 7 bases and the J gene lost 0 bases, with 12 bases spanning the gap. Germline CDR1 is MDHEN and CDR2 is SYDVKM. The length of the CDR3 is 14 residues. The CDR3 DNA reads TGTGCCAGCACCTCGGGCGGGTACCAAGAGACCCAGTACTTC. Amino acid sequence: CASTSGGYQETQYF.

The rearrangement joins TRBV27 to TRBJ2-7, with TRBD1 matching 9 bases. The CDR3 is 13 amino acids. Germline V gene lookup returns CDR1 MNHEY and CDR2 SMNVEV (reference sequence). With 1 base clipped from V and 5 bases from J, the junction kept 0 bases outside the gene matches. DNA for the CDR3: TGTGCCAGCAGTTTATACAGGGGGCACGAGCAGTACTTC. Translating gives CASSLYRGHEQYF.

The sample holds one count of this clone. The V call is TRBV19, the J call TRBJ2-3; 7 bases match TRBD1. Germline V gene data show CDR1 as LNHDA and CDR2 as SQIVND (reference sequence). The V and J ends lost 4 bases and 6 bases, in that order; junction bases with no gene match: 13. The CDR3 loop spans 16 amino acids. For the CDR3, the DNA is TGTGCCAGTAGTAATCCGACAGGGAAAGACCCTGATACGCAGTATTTT. Translating gives CASSNPTGKDPDTQYF.

V gene TRBV5-1 combines with J gene TRBJ2-3; TRBD2 matches at 10 bases. The V gene's germline CDR1 is SGHRS and CDR2 YFSETQ. V dropped 2 bases and J dropped 2; count of bases not matched to a gene: 2. The CDR3 is 15 amino acids. This chain's CDR3 is CASSLSGRDTDTQYF. CDR3 coding DNA: TGCGCCAGCAGCTTAAGCGGGAGGGACACAGATACGCAGTATTTT. Combining the CDR3 with reference TRBV5-1 and TRBJ2-3 gives the whole variable domain KAGVTQTPRYLIKTRGQQVTLSCSPISGHRSVSWYQQTPGQGLQFLFEYFSETQRNKGNFPGRFSGRQFSNSRSEMNVSTLELGDSALYLCASSLSGRDTDTQYFGPGTRLTVL.

This chain uses TRBV7-3 with TRBJ2-7; possibly TRBD1 for D (6 bases). V shed 5 bases and J shed 2 bases, with 22 bases lying between them. This CDR3 contains 17 residues. In germline, CDR1 is SGHTA, CDR2 FQGTGA. The CDR3 loop reads CASSKLRRDTRTYEQYF. CDR3 in DNA: TGTGCCAGCAGCAAGCTAAGACGGGACACTAGAACCTACGAGCAGTACTTC.

This clone showed up just a few times. The gene calls are TRBV4-1 and TRBJ1-2; D gene ambiguous. Trimming cost V 0 bases and J 8 bases, with 10 bases left between them. Per germline, CDR1 MGHRA and CDR2 YSYEKL. This CDR3 is 13 amino acids long. The CDR3 loop is CASSQERESGYTF. The CDR3 DNA sequence: TGCGCCAGCAGCCAAGAGAGGGAGAGCGGCTACACCTTC.

The chain is built from TRBV9 and TRBJ2-3; 8 nucleotides align to TRBD1. Losses at the gene ends were 2 bases for V and 6 bases for J; bases not matched to a gene: 5. The germline gives CDR1 SGDLS, CDR2 YYNGEE. The CDR3 has 14 amino acids. The CDR3 here is CASSVQGARDTQYF. CDR3 in DNA: TGTGCCAGCAGCGTTCAGGGGGCGCGGGATACGCAGTATTTT.

V gene TRBV19 combines with J gene TRBJ1-5; D call uncertain. Germline V gives CDR1 LNHDA, CDR2 SQIVND (reference sequence). This CDR3 comprises 12 residues. V lost 1 base to trimming and J lost 7 bases, with 5 bases between them. CDR3 sequence: CASSIGVQPQHF. For the CDR3, the DNA is TGTGCCAGTAGTATAGGGGTCCAGCCCCAGCATTTT.